Each of the 22 T cell receptor beta chains below was sequenced from the same sample in a study of CD8 T cells in Susac syndrome (dated 2019 in TCRdb). Library preparation was by the immunoSEQ multiplex PCR assay. RNA was extracted using the RNeasy kit, and roughly 0.5 to 1 ug of the RNA was reverse transcribed with random hexamers. TCRdb redid the processing of the public reads, applying fastp at Q25 and MiXCR, and retained in-frame beta chains. Each entry is one CDR3 protein sequence, shown with its most common DNA and genes. The sample table records 110,000 or so distinct CDR3 sequences; approximately 93% of these occur just once. 0.093% of the sample is in the top ten clones. Input material: CD4+ T cells from PBMCs. Receptor source: a human donor with multiple sclerosis.

The chain employs TRBV28 and TRBJ1-2, with 7 bases aligning to TRBD1. The CDR3 spans 14 residues. Germline values: CDR1 MDHEN, CDR2 SYDVKM. The ends lost 6 bases at V and 7 bases at J; junction bases unmatched: 11. CDR3 loop: CASRKIDRVGGYTF. The CDR3 DNA sequence: TGTGCCAGCAGAAAAATTGACAGGGTGGGTGGCTACACCTTC.

The chain combines TRBV5-6 with TRBJ2-5; 15 positions agree with TRBD2. With 5 bases clipped from V and 12 bases from J, the junction kept 8 bases outside the gene matches. The V gene's germline CDR1 is SGHDT and CDR2 YYEEEE. The CDR3 length is 14 residues. CDR3 nucleotides: TGTGCCAGCAGGGGACTAGCGGGGGGCCCGACGGAGTACTTC. Translating it yields CASRGLAGGPTEYF.

The rearrangement links TRBV5-4 to TRBJ1-2; D perhaps matches TRBD1 (6 bases). V shed 1 base and J shed 7 bases, with 20 bases lying between them. Per the germline V gene, CDR1 is SGHNT and CDR2 is YYREEE (reference sequence). The CDR3 extends over 16 amino acids. This chain's CDR3 is CASSLNRGGQGGGYTF. The CDR3, as DNA: TGTGCCAGCAGCTTGAATAGGGGGGGCCAGGGAGGTGGCTACACCTTC.

The genes are TRBV10-1 and TRBJ1-1, with D uncertain. Deletions cut 0 bases from V and 6 bases from J, with 8 bases between. The germline V gene has CDR1 WNHNN and CDR2 SYGVQD (reference sequence). The CDR3 consists of 13 residues. CDR3 sequence: CASSESNSPEAFF. CDR3 coding DNA: TGCGCCAGCAGTGAGTCCAACAGCCCTGAAGCTTTCTTT.

The gene calls are TRBV20-1 and TRBJ2-7, with D possibly matching TRBD1 (6 bases). This CDR3 has 13 residues. Germline lookup yields CDR1 DFQATT and CDR2 SNEGSKA (reference sequence). V was trimmed by 1 base and J by 5 bases, leaving 12 bases between them. The CDR3 DNA reads as TGCAGTGCTAGAGTGAACCGGGACAACGAGCAGTACTTC. It specifies CSARVNRDNEQYF.

The rearrangement joins TRBV11-1 to TRBJ1-1, with 10 bases matching TRBD1. This CDR3 contains 16 residues. Germline assignment: CDR1 SGHAT and CDR2 FQDESV (reference sequence). Losses at the gene ends were 8 bases for V and 3 bases for J; bases not matched to a gene: 12. This CDR3 is CASGGDRGIPDTEAFF. CDR3 sequence (DNA): TGTGCCAGCGGAGGGGACAGGGGCATCCCTGACACTGAAGCTTTCTTT.

This chain connects TRBV12-3 or TRBV12-4 to TRBJ2-1; no definite D call. The CDR3 spans 11 residues. V was shortened by 4 bases and J by 9 bases, with 7 bases between the two germline ends. In DNA form, the CDR3 reads TGTGCCAGCAGTTGGACGGGTGAGCAGTTCTTC. Protein product: CASSWTGEQFF.

The CDR3 loop reads CASTMGVESGANVLTF. CDR3 DNA: TGTGCCAGCACTATGGGGGTGGAGTCTGGGGCCAACGTCCTGACTTTC. V and J are TRBV6-1 and TRBJ2-6; D tentatively reads TRBD1 or TRBD2 (5 bases each). CDR3 length equals 16 residues. The V and J ends lost 7 bases and 1 base respectively, with 14 bases between them. Germline V lookup: CDR1 MNHNS, CDR2 SASEGT.

The sample holds one count of this clonotype. The genes are TRBV6-4 and TRBJ2-5; the D is unclear. The V end was cut by 0 bases, the J end by 5 bases, with 16 bases between. The CDR3 has 16 residues. Germline assignment: CDR1 MRHNA and CDR2 SNTAGT. The CDR3 nucleotides read TGTGCCAGCAGTGACTCGACCTGCCTTTTGTCGGAGACCCAGTACTTC. Protein: CASSDSTCLLSETQYF.

The V and J genes are TRBV28 and TRBJ2-5; 7 nucleotides agree with TRBD1. Germline values: CDR1 MDHEN, CDR2 SYDVKM. Losses at the gene ends were 6 bases for V and 1 base for J; bases not matched to a gene: 8. The CDR3 runs 15 residues. In DNA, the CDR3 is TGTGCCAGCAGCCACTTGGGACAGCTCCAAGAGACCCAGTACTTC. It encodes CASSHLGQLQETQYF.

The genes are TRBV12-3 or TRBV12-4 and TRBJ1-1; D is unresolved. The CDR3 runs 12 residues. Trimming took 2 bases from V and 4 from J, leaving 5 bases between them. The CDR3 DNA follows: TGTGCCAGCAGTTTATTTATCACTGAAGCTTTCTTT. Translating it yields CASSLFITEAFF.

The gene calls are TRBV28 and TRBJ1-5, with 7 bases aligning to TRBD1. The CDR3 is 13 residues long. The germline V gene encodes CDR1 MDHEN and CDR2 SYDVKM. The ends lost 6 bases at V and 3 bases at J; junction bases unmatched: 2. CDR3 in DNA: TGTGCCAGCAGGGGACAGTCCAATCAGCCCCAGCATTTT. Protein product: CASRGQSNQPQHF. Full variable domain (missing parts from reference TRBV28 and TRBJ1-5): DVKVTQSSRYLVKRTGEKVFLECVQDMDHENMFWYRQDPGLGLRLIYFSYDVKMKEKGDIPEGYSVSREKKERFSLILESASTNQTSMYLCASRGQSNQPQHFGDGTRLSIL.

This sequence joins TRBV3-1 and TRBJ2-1; 9 nucleotides agree with TRBD1. Germline V gene lookup returns CDR1 LGHDT and CDR2 YNNKEL (reference sequence). This CDR3 is built from 15 residues. With V trimmed by 4 bases and J by 4 bases, 5 bases remained unmatched. CDR3 loop: CASSRGQGSYNEQFF. The CDR3 nucleotides are TGTGCCAGCAGCCGGGGACAGGGATCTTACAATGAGCAGTTCTTC.

The genes are TRBV19 and TRBJ1-5; D is uncertain. Germline CDR1 reads LNHDA; CDR2 reads SQIVND (reference sequence). This CDR3 is built from 15 residues. With 6 bases removed from V and 4 bases from J, the gap between germline ends came to 16 bases. This chain's CDR3 is CASSRLRTGNQPQHF. The CDR3 nucleotides are TGTGCCAGTAGCCGACTAAGGACGGGAAATCAGCCCCAGCATTTT.

This chain links TRBV7-9 with TRBJ1-2; D may be TRBD1 (5 bases). V dropped 7 bases and J dropped 4 bases, with 13 bases sitting between them. The CDR3 extends over 13 amino acids. The germline gives CDR1 SEHNR, CDR2 FQNEAQ (reference sequence). The CDR3 spells CASTQGEFYGYTF. The CDR3 DNA is TGTGCCAGCACCCAAGGGGAGTTCTATGGCTACACCTTC.

This clonotype came up once. The chain joins TRBV28 to TRBJ2-6; TRBD2 aligns across 7 bases. The CDR3 is 14 residues long. Germline CDR1 is MDHEN and CDR2 is SYDVKM. V lost 5 bases to trimming and J lost 8 bases; unmatched junction nucleotides: 6. CDR3 region: CASSPRGETNVLTF. Here the CDR3 DNA reads TGTGCCAGCAGTCCCCGGGGGGAGACCAACGTCCTGACTTTC.

The V call is TRBV5-6, the J call TRBJ1-5; D call uncertain. Trimming removed 4 bases from V and 9 bases from J, with 17 bases in between. Germline V gene sequence: CDR1 SGHDT, CDR2 YYEEEE. CDR3 length equals 14 residues. The CDR3 here is CASSALRARGPQHF. As DNA, the CDR3 is TGTGCCAGCAGCGCCCTGAGGGCCCGGGGGCCCCAGCATTTT.

This chain joins TRBV29-1 and TRBJ1-6, with 7 positions matching TRBD1. The ends lost 6 bases at V and 7 bases at J; junction bases unmatched: 6. The CDR3 spans 13 residues. Germline V gives CDR1 SQVTM, CDR2 ANQGSEA. CDR3 protein: CSVAAGGNSPLHF. The CDR3 DNA is TGCAGCGTAGCCGCAGGGGGGAATTCACCCCTCCACTTT.

This chain joins TRBV15 and TRBJ2-5, with 11 bases aligning to TRBD1. Trimming took 3 bases from V and 8 from J; bases not matched to a gene: 5. Germline V gene data show CDR1 as LNHNV and CDR2 as YYDKDF (reference sequence). The CDR3 sequence is 14 residues long. The CDR3: CATSRDRGPETQYF. CDR3 nucleotides: TGTGCCACCAGCAGGGACAGGGGGCCAGAAACCCAGTACTTC.

The chain couples TRBV29-1 to TRBJ1-2; 7 nucleotides match TRBD1. Germline CDR1 and CDR2: SQVTM and ANQGSEA. The length of the CDR3 is 13 residues. Trimming removed 7 bases from V and 7 bases from J; junction bases left unmatched: 12. As DNA, the CDR3 is TGCAGCGCCCGACAGGGAAGGGCAAGTGGCTACACCTTC. Translated, it gives CSARQGRASGYTF.

The rearrangement joins TRBV7-6 to TRBJ1-6; D gene uncertain. The germline CDR1 and CDR2 sequences are SGHVS and FNYEAQ. V shed 7 bases and J shed 7 bases, with 11 bases lying between them. CDR3 length equals 13 residues. The CDR3 protein is CASNAEENSPLHF. The CDR3 DNA follows: TGTGCCAGCAACGCGGAGGAGAATTCACCCCTCCACTTT.

The chain links TRBV20-1 to TRBJ1-3; D remains unclear. Germline V gene data show CDR1 as DFQATT and CDR2 as SNEGSKA (reference sequence). The length of the CDR3 is 15 residues. V was shortened by 0 bases and J by 2 bases, with 11 bases between the two germline ends. CDR3 bases: TGCAGTGCTAGAGATCAGAGGGAGGCTGGAAACACCATATATTTT. Amino acid sequence: CSARDQREAGNTIYF.